The clone carrying this T cell receptor (beta chain) has ten or more counts. Antigen unknown. Heparinised blood was drawn once per donor, averaging roughly 120 mL. Sequencing targeted expressed TCRB transcripts, as all isolated RNA had been reverse transcribed. Measured with immunoSEQ multiplex PCR; TCRdb has only the in-frame clones, and not every one. The sample lists roughly 180,000 clones; around 7.9% were seen once. This entry comes from a study of beta chain features in type 1 diabetes. General study points: Type 1 diabetes patients had TCRB CDR3s that were shorter (moderately but significantly so) in all four CD4+ subsets.

This TCR came from a man younger than 35 with type 1 diabetes. The sequencing sample was made of central memory CD4+ T cells from blood.

The CDR3 sequence is CASSDTLAGSGQYF. The DNA for the CDR3 is TGCGCCAGCAGCGATACTCTAGCGGGGTCGGGGCAGTATTTT. This rearrangement joins TRBV5-1 to TRBJ2-3, with 9 bases lining up with TRBD2. The V and J ends lost 4 bases and 11 bases, in that order; junction bases with no gene match: 11. Germline lookup yields CDR1 SGHRS and CDR2 YFSETQ. This CDR3 region has 14 residues.